This T cell receptor beta chain was sequenced in a study of blood T cell repertoires in COVID-19. Study-level information: Researchers got acute and convalescent COVID-19 samples from the United States, Italy and Spain.

Germline trimming cut 6 bases from V and 0 bases from J; bases unmatched to any gene: 7. The germline V gene encodes CDR1 MNHEY and CDR2 SVGEGT. The CDR3 loop spans 19 amino acids. Measured with immunoSEQ multiplex PCR; TCRdb has only the in-frame clones, and not every one. This sample has fewer than 45,000 clones, with almost 90% found just once. Source material: peripheral blood. The clonotype originates from a human donor in a cohort sampled during active COVID-19. The V gene is TRBV6-2 or TRBV6-3, the J gene TRBJ2-6; TRBD2 aligns across 14 bases. In DNA, the CDR3 is TGTGCCAGCAGCCGCGGACTAGCGGGGGGATACTCTGGGGCCAACGTCCTGACTTTC. This codes for CASSRGLAGGYSGANVLTF.